Listed below are T cell receptor beta chains from one sample, sequenced in a study of T cells after yellow fever vaccination. TCRdb called the 5' RACE reads again in MiXCR, with one record for every CDR3 protein. In the table there are about 300,000 distinct CDR3 sequences, around 7% of which are singletons. The specimen was PBMCs, collected roughly seven weeks after the first yellow fever vaccination. These receptors were obtained from a man between 18 and 29 years old who received the YFV17D yellow fever vaccine. The conserved cysteine and the conserved F or W are not part of the CDR3 here. Fields, in order: J gene, V gene, CDR3 protein.

TRBJ1-1 | TRBV12-3/TRBV12-4 | ASSLSEVNTEAF
TRBJ2-5 | TRBV7-2 | ASSWETGVGETQY
TRBJ2-7 | TRBV20-1 | SARNRDRRHEQY
TRBJ2-5 | TRBV7-2 | ASSLARGVETQY
TRBJ2-1 | TRBV6-1 | ATTWRPHNEQF
TRBJ1-1 | TRBV7-8 | ASNRAGTDTEAF
TRBJ2-7 | TRBV13 | ASSHTTSPSGQGAYEQY
TRBJ2-1 | TRBV6-5 | ASSYPGNEQF
TRBJ2-3 | TRBV2 | ASSTGRTDTQY
TRBJ1-1 | TRBV12-3/TRBV12-4 | ASSHGPNTEAF
TRBJ2-1 | TRBV24-1 | ATSGPGLAGGSSYNEQF
TRBJ1-2 | TRBV5-1 | ASSLAQEVDYGYT
TRBJ1-5 | TRBV5-5 | ASSLESSGGPQH
TRBJ2-6 | TRBV10-2 | ASSETAGANVLT
TRBJ2-7 | TRBV18 | ASSPMRDSSYEQY
TRBJ2-1 | TRBV5-1 | ASSLAGRLIDEQF
TRBJ2-7 | TRBV12-3/TRBV12-4 | ASSLTGTADEQY
TRBJ2-5 | TRBV3-1 | ASSPGPRWETQY
TRBJ1-4 | TRBV27 | ASSLLGVTMDEKLF
TRBJ1-5 | TRBV6-1 | ASRMGNSNQPQH
TRBJ2-3 | TRBV5-1 | ASSLTSGTGPPSTQY
TRBJ1-5 | TRBV12-3/TRBV12-4 | ASRATGSQPQH
TRBJ1-4 | TRBV4-1 | ASSRVAGAGGTNEKLF
TRBJ2-1 | TRBV20-1 | SAPLGTGGRNEQF
TRBJ1-5 | TRBV5-4 | ASSQGGAGQPQH
TRBJ1-5 | TRBV2 | ASARQGEDQPQH
TRBJ2-3 | TRBV11-2 | ASSLGGTALSGEFSDTQY
TRBJ2-5 | TRBV18 | ASSPGTVYQETQY
TRBJ1-3 | TRBV7-2 | ASSLASGRGGNTIY
TRBJ2-2 | TRBV7-2 | ASSFPTKRANTGELF
TRBJ2-2 | TRBV29-1 | SVGPGQTTGELF
TRBJ2-3 | TRBV20-1 | SASEGSRTDTQY
TRBJ2-1 | TRBV6-1 | ASRVAGGRYNEQF
TRBJ2-7 | TRBV7-2 | ASRQITGTPEYEQY
TRBJ2-3 | TRBV24-1 | ATSALGLFGTDTQY
TRBJ2-7 | TRBV6-5 | ASSYNRGGSYEQY
TRBJ2-6 | TRBV5-4 | ASSIGYGGNVLT
TRBJ2-1 | TRBV7-2 | ASSLVTSGANNEQF
TRBJ2-5 | TRBV3-1 | ASSQDYNRPETQY
TRBJ1-1 | TRBV7-2 | ASSLGTGRRKAF
TRBJ2-7 | TRBV21-1 | ASSEIGLQDEQY
TRBJ2-2 | TRBV7-3 | ASSLTSPYTGELF
TRBJ2-5 | TRBV5-1 | ASSLASFQSREETQY
TRBJ1-5 | TRBV7-8 | ASSLAPDGNQPQH